This T cell receptor (beta chain) is drawn from a study of blood T cell repertoires in COVID-19. Whole-study context: Acute-phase and convalescent COVID-19 samples originated in the United States, Italy and Spain. Nucleic acid was either cDNA or gDNA, and it came from T cells, B-cell-depleted T cells, or PBMCs.

Original processing notes: Quantification of nucleated cells was approximated via reference gene primer amplification. Produced via immunoSEQ multiplex PCR; TCRdb's table is partial and in-frame only. Clone size and V and J calls were adopted from that table, with D and trimming inferred from the DNA. The sample holds approximately 90,000 clones, approximately 84% seen once. Deletions cut 5 bases from V and 8 bases from J, with 12 bases between. CDR1 is SQVTM, CDR2 ANQGSEA, per germline. The CDR3 is 11 amino acids. The clonotype originates from an older man with active or convalescent COVID-19. This sequence joins TRBV29-1 and TRBJ1-2; D unresolved. The sequencing sample was made of peripheral blood. The CDR3 sequence is CSVPGEWGYTF. In DNA form, the CDR3 reads TGCAGCGTTCCCGGGGAGTGGGGCTACACCTTC.